This is a list of T cell receptor beta chains from one sample in a study of human T cells and chemical hapten exposure. TCRdb used MiXCR to reprocess the RACE reads, holding one entry per CDR3 protein. The data show around 110,000 distinct CDR3 sequences, with 12% seen just once and approximately 1.5% held by the top ten. Here the sequenced sample was whole blood, taken in connection with sensitization to the hapten diphenylcyclopropenone (DPC). These receptors came from a woman between 50 and 59 years old with alopecia areata. Some clones in this sample may be carry-over from other donors' samples. The CDR3 runs from the conserved cysteine through the conserved F or W. Fields, in order: clone size, D gene, J gene, V gene, CDR3 protein, CDR3 DNA. The D gene is left open where the match is weak. Rows give clone size only sometimes, using once, few, many, or a class for an expanded clone.

many TRBD1 TRBJ1-1 TRBV5-1 CASSLTGGTEAFF TGTGCCAGCAGTTTAACAGGGGGCACTGAAGCTTTCTTT
many - TRBJ2-1 TRBV10-2 CATLRGPQTSSYNEQFF TGCGCCACTCTGCGGGGGCCGCAAACGAGCTCCTACAATGAGCAGTTCTTC
many - TRBJ2-4 TRBV7-9 CASSLAGIAKNIQYF TGTGCCAGCAGCTTAGCCGGGATAGCCAAAAACATTCAGTACTTC
many - TRBJ2-3 TRBV20-1 CSAREPITDTQYF TGCAGTGCTAGGGAGCCCATAACAGATACGCAGTATTTT
- - TRBJ1-3 TRBV7-9 CASSLGVLTIYF TGTGCCAGCAGCTTAGGCGTTCTGACCATATATTTT
many - TRBJ1-4 TRBV11-2 CASSLRGPLATNEKLFF TGTGCCAGCAGCTTAAGGGGCCCCTTGGCAACTAATGAAAAACTGTTTTTT
many TRBD2 TRBJ2-3 TRBV10-1 CASSNSGGGTDTQYF TGCGCCAGCAGTAATAGCGGGGGGGGCACAGATACGCAGTATTTT
few - TRBJ1-1 TRBV28 CASSPASLTEAFF TGTGCCAGCAGTCCCGCCAGTCTAACTGAAGCTTTCTTT
- - TRBJ2-5 TRBV11-2 CASSSGETQYF TGTGCCAGCAGCTCCGGAGAGACCCAGTACTTC
- TRBD2 TRBJ2-1 TRBV6-2/TRBV6-3 CASRMTSGVHEQFF TGTGCCAGCAGGATGACTAGCGGGGTCCATGAGCAGTTCTTC
few TRBD1 TRBJ2-5 TRBV20-1 CSARYRGETQYF TGCAGTGCTAGATACAGGGGAGAGACCCAGTACTTC
few - TRBJ1-1 TRBV11-2 CASSPSRGRTEAFF TGTGCCAGCAGCCCTTCGAGGGGCAGGACTGAAGCTTTCTTT
few - TRBJ2-5 TRBV29-1 CSVDSTAQGETQYF TGCAGCGTTGATAGTACGGCCCAGGGGGAGACCCAGTACTTC
- TRBD1 TRBJ2-5 TRBV6-6 CASTPQGVSETQYF TGTGCCAGCACTCCTCAGGGGGTTAGTGAGACCCAGTACTTC
few - TRBJ1-5 TRBV4-1 CASSQGGDWPQHF TGCGCCAGCAGCCAAGGTGGGGATTGGCCCCAGCATTTT
few TRBD1 TRBJ1-5 TRBV7-9 CASSLTQGAIQPQHF TGTGCCAGCAGCTTAACACAGGGGGCGATTCAGCCCCAGCATTTT
few - TRBJ2-7 TRBV5-1 CASKTGPGPSYEQYF TGCGCCAGCAAAACAGGTCCAGGACCTTCCTACGAGCAGTACTTC
few TRBD1 TRBJ1-5 TRBV24-1 CATPDGGGCNNQPQHF TGTGCCACTCCAGATGGAGGGGGCTGTAATAATCAGCCCCAGCATTTT
many - TRBJ2-5 TRBV11-2 CASSLLALPQETQYF TGTGCCAGCAGCCTGTTGGCCCTACCCCAAGAGACCCAGTACTTC
- - TRBJ1-4 TRBV4-3 CASSQDLSQAAANEKLFF TGCGCCAGCAGCCAAGATCTTAGTCAGGCCGCCGCCAATGAAAAACTGTTTTTT
few - TRBJ1-4 TRBV11-2 CASSPRADATNEKLFF TGTGCCAGCAGCCCCCGGGCAGATGCAACTAATGAAAAACTGTTTTTT
many - TRBJ1-2 TRBV20-1 CSARSRVGGYTF TGCAGTGCTAGATCCAGGGTTGGTGGCTACACCTTC
few - TRBJ1-4 TRBV7-9 CASSARQNEKLFF TGTGCCAGCAGCGCCCGACAGAATGAAAAACTGTTTTTT
once - TRBJ2-7 TRBV28 CASSRTDTYEQYF TGTGCCAGCTCCAGGACAGATACCTACGAGCAGTACTTC
- TRBD1 TRBJ1-5 TRBV7-9 CASSAWTGTNQPQHF TGTGCCAGCAGCGCCTGGACAGGCACTAATCAGCCCCAGCATTTT
many - TRBJ1-1 TRBV29-1 CSVESYSNTEAFF TGCAGCGTTGAATCATATTCGAACACTGAAGCTTTCTTT
- TRBD1 TRBJ2-7 TRBV6-5 CASSLRGPNTGATEQYF TGTGCCAGCAGTCTACGGGGCCCGAATACAGGGGCAACCGAGCAGTACTTC
many TRBD1 TRBJ2-5 TRBV11-2 CASSLGLGGPETQYF TGTGCCAGCAGCTTAGGGCTAGGGGGCCCAGAGACCCAGTACTTC
few - TRBJ2-7 TRBV7-9 CASSPWTASYEQYF TGTGCCAGCAGCCCATGGACAGCCTCCTACGAGCAGTACTTC
- - TRBJ1-5 TRBV3-1 CASSQDGVQPQHF TGTGCCAGCAGCCAAGATGGGGTTCAGCCCCAGCATTTT
few - TRBJ2-1 TRBV7-2 CASSLALGGEQFF TGTGCCAGCAGCTTAGCGCTGGGGGGTGAGCAGTTCTTC
few TRBD1 TRBJ1-1 TRBV7-8 CASRGQGSTEAFF TGTGCCAGCCGCGGACAGGGAAGCACTGAAGCTTTCTTT
- - TRBJ1-4 TRBV20-1 CSASLQVGKEKLFF TGCAGTGCTAGCCTCCAGGTTGGGAAGGAAAAACTGTTTTTT
few - TRBJ1-5 TRBV11-1 CASSLWGNQPQHF TGTGCCAGCAGCTTATGGGGTAATCAGCCCCAGCATTTT
- - TRBJ2-2 TRBV7-9 CASSHGRGTNTGELFF TGTGCCAGCAGCCACGGTAGGGGGACGAACACCGGGGAGCTGTTTTTT
- TRBD1 TRBJ1-6 TRBV28 CASSLGQPNSPLHF TGTGCCAGCAGTTTGGGACAGCCTAATTCACCCCTCCACTTT
- - TRBJ1-5 TRBV3-1 CASSQGKGGPSNQPQHF TGTGCCAGCAGCCAAGGGAAGGGAGGCCCCAGCAATCAGCCCCAGCATTTT
few TRBD2 TRBJ2-3 TRBV29-1 CSVFGLAGPGDTQYF TGCAGCGTCTTCGGACTAGCGGGGCCCGGGGATACGCAGTATTTT
- TRBD2 TRBJ2-7 TRBV5-1 CASSDGLAESYEQYF TGCGCCAGCTCCGACGGACTAGCGGAGTCCTACGAGCAGTACTTC
many TRBD1 TRBJ1-2 TRBV20-1 CSARDSRQGWGGYTF TGCAGTGCTAGAGACTCAAGACAGGGGTGGGGAGGCTACACCTTC
- TRBD2 TRBJ2-3 TRBV29-1 CSVGSLGTSGSMVAQYF TGCAGCGTTGGATCCCTCGGGACTAGCGGGTCGATGGTCGCGCAGTATTTT
- TRBD2 TRBJ2-3 TRBV20-1 CSARDSASGSGRDTQYF TGCAGTGCTAGAGATTCGGCTAGCGGGAGTGGGAGAGATACGCAGTATTTT
many - TRBJ1-3 TRBV18 CASSPPSVGNTIYF TGTGCCAGCTCACCACCTTCAGTTGGAAACACCATATATTTT
few - TRBJ2-5 TRBV5-1 CASSTGPPQETQYF TGCGCCAGCAGCACAGGCCCTCCCCAAGAGACCCAGTACTTC
few - TRBJ2-7 TRBV5-1 CASSPGGSSYEQYF TGCGCCAGCAGCCCCGGAGGGAGCTCCTACGAGCAGTACTTC
- TRBD2 TRBJ2-3 TRBV20-1 CSAKGTSGFTDTQYF TGCAGTGCTAAAGGGACTAGCGGGTTCACAGATACGCAGTATTTT
- - TRBJ2-3 TRBV28 CASSFLTDTDTQYF TGTGCCAGCAGTTTCTTGACGGACACAGATACGCAGTATTTT
- - TRBJ2-3 TRBV25-1 CASSESQAVGTDTQYF TGTGCCAGCAGTGAGTCACAGGCAGTGGGCACAGATACGCAGTATTTT
few TRBD1 TRBJ2-4 TRBV6-2/TRBV6-3 CASSYRQGRSSKNIQYF TGTGCCAGCAGTTACCGACAGGGTCGGAGCTCCAAAAACATTCAGTACTTC
- TRBD2 TRBJ2-3 TRBV4-3 CASSPGTSITDTQYF TGCGCCAGCAGCCCGGGGACTAGCATCACAGATACGCAGTATTTT